The 10 T cell receptor beta chains below were found in one sample sequenced in a study of T cell repertoires in cytomegalovirus infection. TCRdb reprocessed the reads with MiXCR, giving one entry per CDR3 protein. The sample lists roughly 920,000 distinct CDR3 sequences, 30% to 40% occurring once. No antigen has been identified for these receptors. The input for sequencing was cultured CD8+ T cells from PBMCs, taken from culture after CMV antigen stimulation. The origin of the receptors is a human donor in good health (CMV status not recorded). Some clones in this sample may be carry-over from other donors' samples.

This chain links TRBV5-1 with TRBJ2-1; the D gene is possibly TRBD2 (5 bases). There are 12 residues in the CDR3. Germline assignment: CDR1 SGHRS and CDR2 YFSETQ. Trimming removed 1 base at V and 10 bases at J, with 9 bases between. The CDR3 loop is CASSLTREEQFF. The CDR3 DNA sequence: TGCGCCAGCAGCTTGACCCGGGAAGAGCAGTTCTTC.

The genes are TRBV7-9 and TRBJ1-5; D ambiguous. The CDR3 is 12 amino acids. The ends were cut back, 1 base at V and 11 bases at J, with 9 bases in the middle. Germline V gives CDR1 SEHNR, CDR2 FQNEAQ (reference sequence). The DNA of the CDR3 is TGTGCCAGCAGCTTAGGTCCCGAGTCCCAGCATTTT. Its protein is CASSLGPESQHF.

V is TRBV4-1 and J is TRBJ2-1, with 7 positions matching TRBD2. Germline CDR1 and CDR2: MGHRA and YSYEKL. The CDR3 covers 15 residues. V shed 2 bases, J shed 5 bases, and the junction held 6 bases outside the gene matches. The CDR3 coding sequence is TGCGCCAGCAGCCAAACGGGACTAAATGACAATGAGCAGTTCTTC. Protein sequence: CASSQTGLNDNEQFF.

The chain combines TRBV4-3 with TRBJ2-5, with D possibly TRBD1 on 6 matching bases. The CDR3 has 15 residues. Trimming cost V 0 bases and J 4 bases, with 12 bases left between them. CDR1 and CDR2 from the germline V gene are LGHNA and YSLEER. The CDR3 is CASSQDGTSGETQYF. The CDR3 DNA reads as TGCGCCAGCAGCCAAGATGGGACAAGTGGAGAGACCCAGTACTTC.

This clonotype was picked up many times. The genes are TRBV6-1 and TRBJ1-5, with a possible D match to TRBD1 (6 bases). Germline V gives CDR1 MNHNS, CDR2 SASEGT. The CDR3 consists of 15 residues. Deletions cut 8 bases from V and 0 bases from J, with 14 bases between. The CDR3 is CASDIGGYSNQPQHF. For the CDR3, the DNA is TGTGCCAGCGACATAGGGGGGTATAGCAATCAGCCCCAGCATTTT.

The V and J genes are TRBV27 and TRBJ2-1; D gene unclear. V lost 0 bases to trimming and J lost 6 bases, with 12 bases between them. This CDR3 has 15 amino acids. The germline V gene encodes CDR1 MNHEY and CDR2 SMNVEV (reference sequence). In nucleotides, the CDR3 is TGTGCCAGCAGTTTATCGCGAAGTTGGCTCAATGAGCAGTTCTTC. Residues: CASSLSRSWLNEQFF.

Comments on this clonotype: Mismatch with germline at one junction end may stem from a read error. This chain joins TRBV20-1 and TRBJ1-2; 9 bases are shared with TRBD1. The CDR3 extends over 12 amino acids. Per the germline V gene, CDR1 is DFQATT and CDR2 is SNEGSKA (reference sequence). CDR3: CSYRGLGDGYTF. Written as DNA, the CDR3 is TGCAGTTACAGGGGGCTTGGAGATGGGTACACCTTC.

The V and J genes are TRBV7-2 and TRBJ1-1; D not certain. Trimming left V 4 bases short and J 5 bases short, with 14 bases between. This CDR3 is built from 14 residues. Germline lookup yields CDR1 SGHTA and CDR2 FQGNSA. The CDR3 is CASSSTRMWTEAFF. The CDR3 DNA sequence: TGTGCCAGCAGCTCAACACGGATGTGGACTGAAGCTTTCTTT.

The chain links TRBV20-1 to TRBJ1-2; no firm D call. There are 10 residues in the CDR3. Germline CDR1 DFQATT, CDR2 SNEGSKA (reference sequence). Trimming cost V 1 base and J 9 bases, with 6 bases left between them. The CDR3 DNA sequence: TGCAGTGCTAGAGGCCCTAGCTACACCTTC. Translation: CSARGPSYTF.

The chain carries TRBV4-2 and TRBJ2-4; 8 bases match TRBD2. The CDR3 totals 17 residues. Germline CDR1 is LGHNA and CDR2 is YNFKEQ. The junction had 8 bases not matched to a gene; V was cut back by 0 bases and J by 4 bases. The CDR3 region is CASSQDKIAGQKNIQYF. The CDR3 nucleotides are TGTGCCAGCAGCCAAGATAAGATAGCGGGGCAAAAAAACATTCAGTACTTC.